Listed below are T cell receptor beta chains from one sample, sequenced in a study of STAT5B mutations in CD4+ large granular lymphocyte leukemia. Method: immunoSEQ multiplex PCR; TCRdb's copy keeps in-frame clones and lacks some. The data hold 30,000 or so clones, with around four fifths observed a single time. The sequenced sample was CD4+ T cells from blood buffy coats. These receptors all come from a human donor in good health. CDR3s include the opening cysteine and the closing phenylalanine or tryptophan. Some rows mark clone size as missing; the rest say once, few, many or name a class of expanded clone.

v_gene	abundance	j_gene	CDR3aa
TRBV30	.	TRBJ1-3	CAWSAEPPERGKGNTIYF
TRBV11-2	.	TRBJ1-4	CASSLEEEKLFF
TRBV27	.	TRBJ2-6	CASSLKGSGANVLTF
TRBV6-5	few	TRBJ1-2	CASTEQGHGYTF
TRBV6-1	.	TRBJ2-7	CASSFGQREQYF
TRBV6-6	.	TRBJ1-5	CASSLQKSNQPQHF
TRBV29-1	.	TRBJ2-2	CSVEGLFTGELFF
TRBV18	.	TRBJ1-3	CASSPPSGLNTIYF
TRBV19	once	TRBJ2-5	CASTDTRTAWETQYF
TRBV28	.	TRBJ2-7	CASSSRPRVEQYF
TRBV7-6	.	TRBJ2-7	CASSSIQGAEQYF
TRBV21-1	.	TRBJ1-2	CASSKVGGTGRYGYTF
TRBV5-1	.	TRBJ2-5	CASRLGLAGLETQYF
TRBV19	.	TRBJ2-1	CASSIRQLQFF
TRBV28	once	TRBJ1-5	CASSLRGQSLGMEWPQHF
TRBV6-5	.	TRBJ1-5	CAGRQAWHQPQHF
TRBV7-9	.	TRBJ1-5	CASSSAGTSNQPQHF
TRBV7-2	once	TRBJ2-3	CASSRDRADTQYF
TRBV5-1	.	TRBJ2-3	CASSEIAGVAADTQYF
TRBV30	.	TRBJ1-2	CAWRATGTGRYGYTF
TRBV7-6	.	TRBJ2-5	CASSLSAGLVETQYF
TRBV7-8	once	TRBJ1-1	CASSPNRVNTEAFF
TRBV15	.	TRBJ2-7	CATSRGAASYEQYF
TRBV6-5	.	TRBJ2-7	CASSYSLAGVGEQYF
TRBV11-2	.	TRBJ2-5	CASSPDPQRETQYF
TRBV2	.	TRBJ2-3	CASSEWWEPDTQYF
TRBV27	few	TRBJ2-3	CASSLLAGADTQYF
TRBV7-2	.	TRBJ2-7	CASSLVREGLWPYEQYF
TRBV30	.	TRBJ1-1	CAWSVGARQAFF
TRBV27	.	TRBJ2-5	CASSPKGGETQYF
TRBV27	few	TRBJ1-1	CASSPPLGRAGEAFF
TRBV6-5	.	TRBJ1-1	CASTPVGAPGMTFF
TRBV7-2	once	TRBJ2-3	CASSLGTGRTDTQYF
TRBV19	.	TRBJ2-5	CASKKGLAGGETQYF
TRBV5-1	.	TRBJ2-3	CASSLTGSSTDTQYF
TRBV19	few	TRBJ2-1	CASSIGPGTAFQFF
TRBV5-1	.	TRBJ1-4	CASRTGPTQENEKLFF
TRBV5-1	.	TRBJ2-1	CASTPGSAENEQFF
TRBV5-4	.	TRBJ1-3	CASSPVSGNTIYF
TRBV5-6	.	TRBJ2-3	CASSYLDGSAQGTQYF
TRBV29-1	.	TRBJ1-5	CSVQGTGGRDQPQHF
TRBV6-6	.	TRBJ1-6	CASSRGQGNSPLHF
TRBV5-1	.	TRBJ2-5	CASSKNRAMYQETQYF
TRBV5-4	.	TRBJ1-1	CASSFSVNMNTEAFF
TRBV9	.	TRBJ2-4	CASTAGTSKNIQYF